Included here is one T cell receptor beta chain sequence, with context. These data belong to a study of blood T cell repertoires in COVID-19. This table comes from immunoSEQ multiplex PCR, and its TCRdb copy is limited to in-frame clones, with some not included. The sample yields fewer than 300,000 clones, around 87% seen once. Input material: peripheral blood. The receptor comes from a woman in her forties or fifties with acute or convalescent COVID-19.

The CDR3: CASSDLGQGTDTQYF. For the CDR3, the DNA is TGTGCCAGTAGTGATCTCGGTCAGGGTACAGATACGCAGTATTTT. The chain combines TRBV19 with TRBJ2-3; possibly TRBD1 for D (5 bases). Trimming took off 5 bases at V and 3 bases at J, with 15 bases between the two ends. Germline assignment: CDR1 LNHDA and CDR2 SQIVND (reference sequence). This CDR3 spans 15 amino acids.